Listed below are T cell receptor beta chains from one sample, sequenced in a study of shared clonotypes between healthy human individuals. TCRdb's table, derived via immunoSEQ multiplex PCR, lists solely in-frame clones and lacks some. The repertoire holds roughly 2.1 million clones, around 93% seen once, with more than 1.5% in the top ten. Sequencing was done on a sample of naive CD8+ T cells from PBMCs. The receptor source for this set is a man younger than 35 in good health. Some clones in this sample may be carry-over from other donors' samples. Each CDR3 is given with its conserved first and last residue. A D gene is named only where the DNA matches it firmly. Only some rows state a clone size, as once, few, many or a class for expanded clones.

d_gene	j_gene	abundance	v_gene	CDR3aa	CDR3nt
.	TRBJ1-4	.	TRBV27	CASSSRVPNEKLFF	TGTGCCAGCAGTTCTCGGGTTCCTAATGAAAAACTGTTTTTT
.	TRBJ1-1	.	TRBV28	CASSLWGVTEAFF	TGTGCCAGCAGTTTGTGGGGGGTCACTGAAGCTTTCTTT
TRBD2	TRBJ2-2	.	TRBV9	CASSVAIAGVSGELFF	TGTGCCAGCAGCGTAGCAATAGCGGGAGTATCCGGGGAGCTGTTTTTT
.	TRBJ2-1	.	TRBV28	CASSSGFSYNEQFF	TGTGCCAGCAGTTCGGGGTTTAGCTACAATGAGCAGTTCTTC
.	TRBJ2-7	.	TRBV7-9	CASSLGQQEQYF	TGTGCCAGCAGCTTAGGGCAGCAAGAGCAGTACTTC
TRBD2	TRBJ2-7	.	TRBV14	CASSRGVSGTRHEQYF	TGTGCCAGCAGCCGGGGCGTTAGCGGGACCCGCCACGAGCAGTACTTC
.	TRBJ1-5	.	TRBV7-9	CASSLVGQPGYQPQHF	TGTGCCAGCAGCTTAGTCGGACAGCCCGGGTATCAGCCCCAGCATTTT
TRBD2	TRBJ2-7	.	TRBV27	CASSSRDYFSEQYF	TGTGCCAGCAGTTCCCGGGACTATTTCTCCGAGCAGTACTTC
.	TRBJ1-5	.	TRBV28	CASTRPRKDDQPQHF	TGTGCCAGCACCCGGCCCCGAAAAGACGATCAGCCCCAGCATTTT
TRBD2	TRBJ2-1	.	TRBV7-8	CASSSVLYGTSGRGSEQFF	TGTGCCAGCAGCTCTGTCCTTTATGGGACTAGCGGGAGGGGGAGTGAGCAGTTCTTC
TRBD2	TRBJ2-3	.	TRBV11-3	CASSLVREGPPDTQYF	TGTGCCAGCAGCTTAGTCCGGGAGGGCCCCCCAGATACGCAGTATTTT
.	TRBJ2-3	.	TRBV7-8	CASSLVALLTDTQYF	TGTGCCAGCAGCTTAGTCGCGCTTCTCACAGATACGCAGTATTTT
TRBD2	TRBJ2-7	.	TRBV29-1	CSVFTSGRYEQYF	TGCAGCGTTTTTACTAGCGGGAGATACGAGCAGTACTTC
.	TRBJ2-1	.	TRBV18	CASSPGLSTNLYNEQFF	TGTGCCAGCTCACCCGGACTCAGTACCAACCTCTACAATGAGCAGTTCTTC
.	TRBJ1-2	.	TRBV6-5	CASSYGPVINYGYTF	TGTGCCAGCAGTTACGGCCCAGTCATTAACTATGGCTACACCTTC
TRBD1	TRBJ2-2	.	TRBV28	CASGLAGGAGTGELFF	TGTGCCAGCGGACTGGCAGGGGGCGCGGGTACCGGGGAGCTGTTTTTT
.	TRBJ1-2	.	TRBV7-3	CASSSHRTENYGYTF	TGTGCCAGCAGCTCCCATAGGACAGAGAACTATGGCTACACCTTC
.	TRBJ2-1	.	TRBV4-1	CASSPGIASYNEQFF	TGCGCCAGCAGCCCCGGAATAGCGAGCTACAATGAGCAGTTCTTC
.	TRBJ1-1	.	TRBV2	CASRRPTGSTEAFF	TGTGCCAGCAGACGGCCCACAGGGAGCACTGAAGCTTTCTTT
.	TRBJ2-5	.	TRBV5-6	CASSDRETQYF	TGTGCCAGCAGCGACCGGGAGACCCAGTACTTC
.	TRBJ2-2	.	TRBV28	CASSFPANTGELFF	TGTGCCAGCAGTTTTCCAGCGAACACCGGGGAGCTGTTTTTT
TRBD2	TRBJ2-7	.	TRBV11-2	CASSLFRLAGSHEQYF	TGTGCCAGCAGCCTATTCCGACTAGCGGGGAGCCACGAGCAGTACTTC
.	TRBJ2-7	.	TRBV7-6	CASSPVGTYEQYF	TGTGCCAGCAGCCCGGTGGGGACCTACGAGCAGTACTTC
.	TRBJ1-5	few	TRBV30	CAWSVGGNQPQHF	TGTGCCTGGAGTGTCGGGGGGAATCAGCCCCAGCATTTT
TRBD1	TRBJ1-5	.	TRBV7-8	CASSLAGQPNQPQHF	TGTGCCAGCAGCTTAGCGGGACAGCCCAATCAGCCCCAGCATTTT